Shown below are 23 T cell receptor beta chains from a single sample sequenced in a study of blood T cell repertoires in COVID-19. Using immunoSEQ multiplex PCR, the repertoire was profiled, and TCRdb retains in-frame clones only, with some absent. In the table there are about 240,000 clones, 86% of which are singletons. The sequenced sample was peripheral blood. The receptors originated from a man aged 55 to 70 with acute or convalescent COVID-19.

This clone has only one observation. The rearrangement joins TRBV9 to TRBJ2-1; TRBD2 agrees at 10 bases. The junction had 8 bases not matched to a gene; V was cut back by 6 bases and J by 8 bases. The germline V gene has CDR1 SGDLS and CDR2 YYNGEE. This CDR3 has 14 amino acids. CDR3 bases: TGTGCCAGCACCACCGAGCGGGAGGGCGATGAGCAGTTCTTC. It codes for CASTTEREGDEQFF.

This clone was seen a single time. This chain uses TRBV19 with TRBJ2-1, with TRBD1 identical over 8 bases. Germline V gene lookup returns CDR1 LNHDA and CDR2 SQIVND (reference sequence). This CDR3 spans 14 amino acids. V was clipped by 5 bases and J by 10 bases; unmatched bases: 10. For the CDR3, the DNA is TGTGCCAGTAGTCCCGGACAGGGAAAATTGGAGCAGTTCTTC. Amino acid sequence: CASSPGQGKLEQFF.

The J gene is TRBJ2-3, the V gene TRBV11-2, with 8 bases that match TRBD2. This CDR3 region has 14 residues. In germline, CDR1 is SGHAT, CDR2 FQNNGV. The V gene end was trimmed by 5 bases and the J gene end by 6 bases; junction bases not matched to a gene: 7. CDR3 coding DNA: TGTGCCAGCAGCCCCGGACTAGCTTCTGATACGCAGTATTTT. It specifies CASSPGLASDTQYF.

The gene calls are TRBV5-1 and TRBJ2-2; 7 positions match TRBD2. The CDR3 spans 16 residues. Trimming at V came to 2 bases and at J to 3 bases, leaving 7 bases not matched to a gene. Germline V lookup: CDR1 SGHRS, CDR2 YFSETQ. The CDR3 bases are TGCGCCAGCAGCTTCCGGCTAGCGGAGTACACCGGGGAGCTGTTTTTT. This encodes CASSFRLAEYTGELFF.

The gene calls are TRBV7-6 and TRBJ2-1; the match to TRBD2 covers 12 bases. This CDR3 region has 16 residues. V gave up 5 bases and J gave up 3 bases; unmatched junction bases: 5. Germline V lookup: CDR1 SGHVS, CDR2 FNYEAQ. As DNA, the CDR3 is TGTGCCAGCAGCATAGGGACTAGCGGGTACTACAATGAGCAGTTCTTC. This encodes CASSIGTSGYYNEQFF.

The chain uses TRBV24-1 and TRBJ1-3; D unclear. The CDR3 has 14 amino acids. Germline V gene sequence: CDR1 KGHDR, CDR2 SFDVKD. Trimming removed 3 bases from V and 3 bases from J, with 8 bases in between. The CDR3 reads CATSDPGSGNTIYF. The CDR3 bases are TGTGCCACCAGTGATCCGGGAAGTGGAAACACCATATATTTT.

The DNA for the CDR3 is TGCGCCAGCAGCTTCAGGGAGGACGAGACCCAGTACTTC. Translated: CASSFREDETQYF. The chain uses TRBV5-1 and TRBJ2-5, with D possibly matching TRBD2 (6 bases). This CDR3 is built from 13 residues. The germline V and J ends were trimmed by 2 bases and 5 bases, with 10 bases remaining between them. Germline V lookup: CDR1 SGHRS, CDR2 YFSETQ.

This clone was counted a few times. CDR3 DNA sequence: TGTGCCAGCAGTAACCTCCAGGGGTTCGATGAGCAGTTCTTC. Protein: CASSNLQGFDEQFF. The genes are TRBV6-6 and TRBJ2-1, with D maybe TRBD1 (6 bases). With 5 bases removed from V and 8 bases from J, the gap between germline ends came to 16 bases. The CDR3 has 14 residues. Per germline, CDR1 MNHNY and CDR2 SVGAGI (reference sequence).

This chain joins TRBV7-6 and TRBJ2-7; 10 positions agree with TRBD1. Looked up from germline, CDR1 is SGHVS and CDR2 is FNYEAQ. This CDR3 is 15 amino acids long. With V trimmed by 5 bases and J by 3 bases, 7 bases remained unmatched. The CDR3 coding sequence is TGTGCCAGCAGCGACCGCGGACAGGGGGTCTACGAGCAGTACTTC. Residues: CASSDRGQGVYEQYF.

V gene TRBV3-1 (or the pseudogene TRBV3-2) combines with J gene TRBJ1-1; D not certain. Trimming removed 1 base at V and 3 bases at J, with 9 bases between. Germline-derived CDR1 and CDR2 are LGHDT and YNNKEL (reference sequence). CDR3 size: 14 residues. CDR3 coding DNA: TGTGCCAGCAGCCAAGTTACAGCTGACACTGAAGCTTTCTTT. It codes for CASSQVTADTEAFF.

The chain employs TRBV10-3 and TRBJ2-3; TRBD2 might be the D (6 bases). The CDR3 extends over 14 amino acids. CDR1 is ENHRY, CDR2 SYGVKD, per germline. Trimming left V 3 bases short and J 6 bases short, with 13 bases between. The CDR3 DNA reads as TGTGCCATCAGTGACCCCGGGACTCCGGATACGCAGTATTTT. Translation: CAISDPGTPDTQYF.

The chain links TRBV19 to TRBJ1-5, with 7 bases aligning to TRBD1. V trimming: 4 bases; J trimming: 5 bases; junction bases outside the gene matches: 5. CDR3 size: 14 residues. CDR1 and CDR2 (germline): LNHDA, SQIVND (reference sequence). The CDR3 nucleotides are TGTGCCAGTAGTACGGGACAGTACGATCAGCCCCAGCATTTT. As protein: CASSTGQYDQPQHF.

This clone was seen more than once but under ten times. The V and J genes are TRBV24-1 and TRBJ1-5, with D perhaps TRBD1 (5 bases). CDR1 and CDR2 (germline): KGHDR, SFDVKD. Trimming took off 3 bases at V and 7 bases at J, with 15 bases between the two ends. The CDR3 length is 15 residues. The CDR3 sequence: CATSDHLTARQPQHF. CDR3 in DNA: TGTGCCACCAGTGATCACTTGACAGCTAGGCAGCCCCAGCATTTT.

This clone has only one observation. The chain links TRBV6-6 to TRBJ2-3, with 10 bases aligning to TRBD2. CDR3 length: 15 amino acids. V lost 5 bases, J lost 1 base, and 3 bases stayed unmatched. Germline values: CDR1 MNHNY, CDR2 SVGAGI (reference sequence). The CDR3 here is CASSTGLAGTDTQYF. The CDR3 coding sequence is TGTGCCAGCAGTACTGGACTAGCGGGCACAGATACGCAGTATTTT.

In DNA, the CDR3 is TGTGCCAGCAGTACCGGGACAGGGAGGAACGAGCAGTACTTC. Its protein is CASSTGTGRNEQYF. The chain links TRBV6-5 to TRBJ2-7; 9 bases agree with TRBD1. Germline trimming cut 5 bases from V and 5 bases from J; bases unmatched to any gene: 7. The germline V gene encodes CDR1 MNHEY and CDR2 SVGAGI. The CDR3 has 14 residues.

The J gene is TRBJ2-2, the V gene TRBV28, with D possibly being TRBD1 (6 bases). CDR1 MDHEN and CDR2 SYDVKM come from the germline V gene. The V and J ends lost 6 bases and 4 bases respectively, with 15 bases between them. The CDR3 consists of 15 residues. DNA for the CDR3: TGTGCCAGCAGCCTCACGACAGGCCCCACCGGGGAGCTGTTTTTT. Its protein product is CASSLTTGPTGELFF.

This rearrangement joins TRBV6-2 or TRBV6-3 to TRBJ2-7; 7 positions match TRBD1. CDR3 length: 15 amino acids. Losses at the gene ends were 2 bases for V and 4 bases for J; bases not matched to a gene: 8. CDR1 is MNHEY and CDR2 is SVGEGT in the germline V gene. As DNA, the CDR3 is TGTGCCAGCAGTTACAGACAGGGCCCCTCTTACGAGCAGTACTTC. It yields the protein CASSYRQGPSYEQYF.

The V and J genes are TRBV12-3 or TRBV12-4 and TRBJ1-1; maybe TRBD1 (5 bases). V shed 3 bases and J shed 6 bases, with 8 bases lying between them. The CDR3 is 12 amino acids. The CDR3 bases are TGTGCCAGCAGTTTTACCAGGGCTGAAGCTTTCTTT. This translates into CASSFTRAEAFF.

This chain joins TRBV6-1 and TRBJ1-2; the D is unclear. Per the germline V gene, CDR1 is MNHNS and CDR2 is SASEGT. CDR3 length: 13 amino acids. The V end lost 2 bases, the J end lost 4 bases, and 8 bases lay between the germline ends. This CDR3 reads CASSERGLYGYTF. CDR3 sequence (DNA): TGTGCCAGCAGTGAACGAGGGCTCTATGGCTACACCTTC.

V and J are TRBV6-2 or TRBV6-3 and TRBJ2-1; D gene ambiguous. The CDR3 is made up of 15 amino acids. V gave up 5 bases and J gave up 0 bases, with 11 bases separating them. Germline CDR1 MNHEY, CDR2 SVGEGT. The CDR3 DNA is TGTGCCAGCAGTGTTAGTATTAACTCCTACAATGAGCAGTTCTTC. Translation: CASSVSINSYNEQFF.

The rearrangement uses TRBV6-5 and TRBJ2-1, with 10 bases lining up with TRBD2. The junction had 10 bases not matched to a gene; V was cut back by 2 bases and J by 9 bases. The CDR3 is 16 amino acids. Germline values: CDR1 MNHEY, CDR2 SVGAGI. The DNA for the CDR3 is TGTGCCAGCAGTTACGTTAGCGGGAGGTCGCCACGTGAGCAGTTCTTC. This sequence encodes CASSYVSGRSPREQFF.

This clone appeared a single time. The J gene is TRBJ2-2, the V gene TRBV6-5; 7 bases are shared with TRBD1. Germline V gives CDR1 MNHEY, CDR2 SVGAGI. This CDR3 is built from 15 residues. The V segment lost 6 bases and the J segment 0 bases; nucleotides outside the gene matches: 4. The CDR3 DNA reads as TGTGCCAGCAGCACAGGGACAGCGAACACCGGGGAGCTGTTTTTT. Protein sequence: CASSTGTANTGELFF.

The chain uses TRBV2 and TRBJ2-5; 16 bases are a match to TRBD2. Germline V gene data show CDR1 as SNHLY and CDR2 as FYNNEI. The CDR3 has 16 residues. V was clipped by 4 bases and J by 5 bases; unmatched bases: 4. CDR3 in amino acids: CASSGSGLAGGETQYF. The CDR3 DNA reads as TGTGCCAGCAGTGGGTCGGGACTAGCGGGAGGGGAGACCCAGTACTTC.